A single sample gave rise to the 24 T cell receptor beta chains below, sequenced in a study of glioma-infiltrating T cells after dendritic cell vaccination. Time point of the sample: after dendritic cell vaccination, including at tumor progression/relapse. Only in-frame clones appear in the TCRdb table, and some are missing; sequencing was by immunoSEQ multiplex PCR. The repertoire consists of some 91,000 clones, with approximately 75% occurring once and the leading ten covering over 2%. The sample in question was blood, obtained after dendritic cell vaccination. These receptors came from a human donor with glioblastoma.

This rearrangement joins TRBV18 to TRBJ1-2, with TRBD1 matching 7 bases. Trimming removed 6 bases from V and 4 bases from J; junction bases left unmatched: 5. This CDR3 spans 13 amino acids. Germline CDR1 reads KGHSH; CDR2 reads LQKENI. CDR3 residues: CASSWDRSYGYTF. In DNA form, the CDR3 reads TGTGCCAGCTCCTGGGACAGATCCTATGGCTACACCTTC.

This sequence joins TRBV5-6 and TRBJ2-3; D may be TRBD1 (6 bases). CDR1 SGHDT and CDR2 YYEEEE come from the germline V gene. Trimming stripped 4 bases from V and 4 bases from J, with 16 bases between. This CDR3 region has 15 residues. The chain's CDR3 is CASSRRVGAADTQYF. CDR3 DNA: TGTGCCAGCAGCCGCCGAGTGGGGGCTGCAGATACGCAGTATTTT.

This clone was seen a single time. The CDR3 bases are TGTGCCAGCAGCAAAGCGTGCGGCAGAAATAGCAATCAGCCCCAGCATTTT. This translates into CASSKACGRNSNQPQHF. The J gene is TRBJ1-5, the V gene TRBV21-1. TRBV21-1 has pseudogene status. The CDR3 runs 17 residues.

This sequence joins TRBV19 and TRBJ1-5, with 7 bases matching TRBD1. V was pared by 3 bases and J by 6 bases, with 11 bases of the junction left unmatched. This CDR3 contains 16 residues. Germline loops: CDR1 LNHDA, CDR2 SQIVND (reference sequence). As DNA, the CDR3 is TGTGCCAGTAGTATCCCCCCGGGACAGAGGACTCAGCCCCAGCATTTT. It codes for CASSIPPGQRTQPQHF.

The chain combines TRBV6-6 with TRBJ1-6; TRBD1 matches 7 bases. Germline V gives CDR1 MNHNY, CDR2 SVGAGI (reference sequence). Trimming took 4 bases from V and 9 from J; bases not matched to a gene: 9. The CDR3 covers 15 residues. The CDR3 DNA reads as TGTGCCAGCAGTTCGGAGGGGGCAGAGACTTCACCCCTCCACTTT. Its protein product is CASSSEGAETSPLHF.

The rearrangement uses TRBV5-1 and TRBJ1-4, with D tentatively TRBD1 (5 bases). V was cut by 5 bases and J by 7 bases, with 12 bases left in between. The germline CDR1 and CDR2 sequences are SGHRS and YFSETQ. The CDR3 runs 13 residues. The CDR3 is CASRGQGPEKLFF. The CDR3 DNA is TGCGCCAGCAGAGGGCAGGGTCCTGAAAAACTGTTTTTT.

The CDR3 bases are TGTGCCAGCAGACCGGGACTAGCTACCTACGAGCAGTACTTC. It specifies CASRPGLATYEQYF. V gene TRBV2 combines with J gene TRBJ2-7; 9 bases are shared with TRBD2. The V gene end was trimmed by 6 bases and the J gene end by 2 bases; junction bases not matched to a gene: 5. The CDR3 contains 14 residues. Germline V gene sequence: CDR1 SNHLY, CDR2 FYNNEI.

As regards this clone: No DNA is shown, since the ends of the CDR3 on it are uncertain; the CDR3 is the one TCRdb lists. The chain is built from TRBV21-1 and TRBJ2-1; TRBD1, the D gene given by the table, was not confirmed from the DNA. TRBV21-1 is flagged as a pseudogene. The CDR3 spans 18 residues, counting both ends. This chain's CDR3 is CASSKEFGTGTTYNEQFF.

The chain couples TRBV5-1 to TRBJ2-2, with D possibly being TRBD2 (5 bases). V lost 0 bases to trimming and J lost 6 bases, with 15 bases between them. This CDR3 has 16 residues. Germline lookup yields CDR1 SGHRS and CDR2 YFSETQ. CDR3: CASSLAGEWGSGELFF. The CDR3 nucleotides are TGCGCCAGCAGCTTGGCCGGGGAGTGGGGATCCGGGGAGCTGTTTTTT.

The chain recombines TRBV6-5 with TRBJ1-3, with D possibly being TRBD1 (5 bases). The germline V gene encodes CDR1 MNHEY and CDR2 SVGAGI. The V end was cut by 7 bases, the J end by 3 bases, with 13 bases between. The CDR3 has 14 residues. Here the CDR3 reads CASTGDYRGNTIYF. In DNA form, the CDR3 reads TGTGCCAGCACGGGGGACTATCGTGGAAACACCATATATTTT.

The CDR3 region is CASSGGLVNTEAFF. Here the CDR3 DNA reads TGTGCCAGCAGCGGCGGACTGGTGAACACTGAAGCTTTCTTT. The chain has TRBV5-8 and TRBJ1-1; D is undetermined. V was trimmed by 4 bases and J by 0 bases, leaving 10 bases between them. The germline V gene has CDR1 SGHTS and CDR2 YDEGEE. CDR3 length equals 14 residues.

The DNA of the CDR3 is TGTGCCAGCAGCTGGGGGGGGACAGGGGGGAACTATGGCTACACCTTC. Its translation: CASSWGGTGGNYGYTF. This chain links TRBV5-4 with TRBJ1-2, with 11 bases identical to TRBD1. The CDR3 spans 16 residues. Germline trimming cut 3 bases from V and 2 bases from J; bases unmatched to any gene: 6. In germline, CDR1 is SGHNT, CDR2 YYREEE (reference sequence).

This rearrangement joins TRBV7-9 to TRBJ2-1; TRBD1 agrees at 10 bases. Germline V CDR1 and CDR2: SEHNR, FQNEAQ (reference sequence). CDR3 size: 16 residues. The V and J ends lost 2 bases and 3 bases, in that order; junction bases with no gene match: 4. The CDR3 is CASSLYRTGGYNEQFF. The CDR3 nucleotides read TGTGCCAGCAGCTTATACAGGACAGGGGGCTACAATGAGCAGTTCTTC.

The gene calls are TRBV28 and TRBJ1-4, with D perhaps TRBD1 (6 bases). V was cut by 9 bases and J by 3 bases, with 11 bases left in between. Germline CDR1 is MDHEN and CDR2 is SYDVKM. This CDR3 region has 13 residues. As DNA, the CDR3 is TGTGCCAGTCAGGGGACCGCTAATGAAAAACTGTTTTTT. The encoded protein is CASQGTANEKLFF.

The rearrangement joins TRBV29-1 to TRBJ2-5, with 8 bases that match TRBD2. V dropped 7 bases and J dropped 3; count of bases not matched to a gene: 4. This CDR3 has 12 amino acids. The germline gives CDR1 SQVTM, CDR2 ANQGSEA. The CDR3 sequence: CSASLAEETQYF. CDR3 bases: TGCAGCGCTTCACTAGCGGAAGAGACCCAGTACTTC.

This rearrangement joins TRBV18 to TRBJ2-3, with TRBD1 matching 7 bases. Germline assignment: CDR1 KGHSH and CDR2 LQKENI. J gave up 2 bases and V 4 bases, and 3 bases lay outside the gene matches. This CDR3 is 14 amino acids long. CDR3 amino acids: CASSLGQDTDTQYF. The DNA for the CDR3 is TGTGCCAGCTCACTCGGACAGGACACAGATACGCAGTATTTT.

The chain has TRBV6-1 and TRBJ1-5; D might be TRBD1 (6 bases). V was shortened by 3 bases and J by 2 bases, with 8 bases between the two germline ends. Germline V gene lookup returns CDR1 MNHNS and CDR2 SASEGT. This CDR3 is 14 amino acids long. The CDR3 reads CASSDRQGNQPQHF. CDR3 DNA sequence: TGTGCCAGCAGTGACCGACAGGGCAATCAGCCCCAGCATTTT.

The V and J genes are TRBV18 and TRBJ2-7; 8 bases are shared with TRBD1. The CDR3 covers 13 residues. Germline V gives CDR1 KGHSH, CDR2 LQKENI. V gave up 8 bases and J gave up 2 bases; unmatched junction bases: 5. The DNA for the CDR3 is TGTGCCAGCGGACAGGGTCAGACCTACGAGCAGTACTTC. Its protein product is CASGQGQTYEQYF.

This clone was counted a single time. The rearrangement joins TRBV6-5 to TRBJ2-5; possible D gene TRBD2, 5 bases. Trimming stripped 5 bases from V and 0 bases from J, with 13 bases between. CDR3 length: 15 amino acids. Germline V lookup: CDR1 MNHEY, CDR2 SVGAGI. This CDR3 is CASSRVWRHQETQYF. CDR3 DNA sequence: TGTGCCAGCAGTCGTGTTTGGAGGCACCAAGAGACCCAGTACTTC.

J is TRBJ2-2 and V is TRBV2, with D possibly matching TRBD1 (6 bases). Germline CDR1 reads SNHLY; CDR2 reads FYNNEI. Trimming shortened V by 11 bases and J by 1 base, and 14 bases separated the two germline ends. The CDR3 extends over 14 amino acids. CDR3 sequence (DNA): TGTGCCGGGAAGTCGGGACAGAACACCGGGGAGCTGTTTTTT. This translates into CAGKSGQNTGELFF.

The V gene is TRBV9, the J gene TRBJ2-2; D possibly corresponds to TRBD2 (6 bases). This CDR3 is 15 amino acids long. V lost 4 bases, J lost 0 bases, and 10 bases lay in between. Per the germline V gene, CDR1 is SGDLS and CDR2 is YYNGEE. The CDR3 is CASSLGLPNTGELFF. CDR3 nucleotides: TGTGCCAGCAGCTTGGGACTCCCGAACACCGGGGAGCTGTTTTTT. The whole variable domain, filled in from reference TRBV9 and TRBJ2-2, reads DSGVTQTPKHLITATGQRVTLRCSPRSGDLSVYWYQQSLDQGLQFLIQYYNGEERAKGNILERFSAQQFPDLHSELNLSSLELGDSALYFCASSLGLPNTGELFFGEGSRLTVL.

This clone has just a few counts. The chain employs TRBV5-1 and TRBJ1-2; 7 nucleotides align to TRBD1. The CDR3 is 14 amino acids. The germline V gene encodes CDR1 SGHRS and CDR2 YFSETQ. With 5 bases clipped from V and 2 bases from J, the junction kept 6 bases outside the gene matches. For the CDR3, the DNA is TGCGCCAGCAGTACCGGGACAGTAAACTATGGCTACACCTTC. This codes for CASSTGTVNYGYTF.

The chain recombines TRBV6-1 with TRBJ1-5, with 8 bases fitting TRBD1. This CDR3 comprises 13 residues. CDR1 MNHNS and CDR2 SASEGT come from the germline V gene. V trimming: 6 bases; J trimming: 6 bases; junction bases outside the gene matches: 4. This CDR3 is CASSGTGSQPQHF. The CDR3 bases are TGTGCCAGCAGCGGGACAGGTAGTCAGCCCCAGCATTTT.

V is TRBV4-2 and J is TRBJ2-5, with 12 bases that match TRBD2. This CDR3 comprises 16 residues. Germline CDR1 is LGHNA and CDR2 is YNFKEQ. V shed 4 bases and J 5 bases; nucleotides not matched to a gene: 8. CDR3 protein: CASSLRLAGEGETQYF. The CDR3 DNA reads as TGTGCCAGCAGCCTACGACTAGCGGGGGAAGGGGAGACCCAGTACTTC.